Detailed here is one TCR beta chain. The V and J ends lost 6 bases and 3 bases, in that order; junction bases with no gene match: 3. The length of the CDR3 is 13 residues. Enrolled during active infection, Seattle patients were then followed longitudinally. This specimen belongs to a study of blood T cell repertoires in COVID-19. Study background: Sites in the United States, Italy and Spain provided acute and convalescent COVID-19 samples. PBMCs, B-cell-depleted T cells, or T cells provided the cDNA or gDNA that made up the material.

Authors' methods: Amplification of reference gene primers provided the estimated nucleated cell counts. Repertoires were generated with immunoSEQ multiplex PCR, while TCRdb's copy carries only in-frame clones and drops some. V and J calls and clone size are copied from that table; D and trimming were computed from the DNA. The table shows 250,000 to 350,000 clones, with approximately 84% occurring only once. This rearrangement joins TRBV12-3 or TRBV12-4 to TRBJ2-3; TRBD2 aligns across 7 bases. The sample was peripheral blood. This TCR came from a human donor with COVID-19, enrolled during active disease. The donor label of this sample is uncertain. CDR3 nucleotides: TGTGCCAGCAGACTAGCGAAAACAGATACGCAGTATTTT. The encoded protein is CASRLAKTDTQYF.